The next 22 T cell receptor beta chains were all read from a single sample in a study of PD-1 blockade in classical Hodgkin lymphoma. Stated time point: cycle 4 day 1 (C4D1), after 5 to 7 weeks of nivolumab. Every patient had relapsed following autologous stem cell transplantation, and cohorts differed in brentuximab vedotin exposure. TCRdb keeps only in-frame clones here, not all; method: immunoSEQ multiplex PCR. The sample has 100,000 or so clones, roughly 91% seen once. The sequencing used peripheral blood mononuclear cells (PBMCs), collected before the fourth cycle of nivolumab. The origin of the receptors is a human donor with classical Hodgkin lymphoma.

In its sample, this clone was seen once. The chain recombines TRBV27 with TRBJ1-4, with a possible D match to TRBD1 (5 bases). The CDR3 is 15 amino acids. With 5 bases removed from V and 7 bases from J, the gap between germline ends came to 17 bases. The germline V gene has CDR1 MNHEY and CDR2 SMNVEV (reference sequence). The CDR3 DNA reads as TGTGCCAGCAGTCCACAGGTCCCGGGAGGTGAAAAACTGTTTTTT. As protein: CASSPQVPGGEKLFF.

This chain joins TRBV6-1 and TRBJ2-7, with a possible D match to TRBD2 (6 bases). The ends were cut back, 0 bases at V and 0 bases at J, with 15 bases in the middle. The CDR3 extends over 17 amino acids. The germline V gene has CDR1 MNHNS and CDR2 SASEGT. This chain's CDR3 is CASSEALGSGNSYEQYF. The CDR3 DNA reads TGTGCCAGCAGTGAAGCGCTTGGTAGCGGCAACTCCTACGAGCAGTACTTC.

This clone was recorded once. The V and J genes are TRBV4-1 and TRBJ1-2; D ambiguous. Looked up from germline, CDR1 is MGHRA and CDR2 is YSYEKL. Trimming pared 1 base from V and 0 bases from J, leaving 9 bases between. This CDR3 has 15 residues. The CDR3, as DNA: TGCGCCAGCAGCCAAGTCGGTCCAACTAACTATGGCTACACCTTC. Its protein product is CASSQVGPTNYGYTF.

CDR3 sequence: CASSLSQGPYEQYF. The CDR3 coding sequence is TGCGCCAGCAGCTTGAGCCAGGGTCCCTACGAGCAGTACTTC. The chain has TRBV5-1 and TRBJ2-7; D might be TRBD1 (5 bases). Germline V lookup: CDR1 SGHRS, CDR2 YFSETQ. Trimming removed 1 base at V and 2 bases at J, with 10 bases between. The CDR3 sequence is 14 residues long. The full variable domain, in which reference TRBV5-1 and TRBJ2-7 provide the parts outside the CDR3, is KAGVTQTPRYLIKTRGQQVTLSCSPISGHRSVSWYQQTPGQGLQFLFEYFSETQRNKGNFPGRFSGRQFSNSRSEMNVSTLELGDSALYLCASSLSQGPYEQYFGPGTRLTVT.

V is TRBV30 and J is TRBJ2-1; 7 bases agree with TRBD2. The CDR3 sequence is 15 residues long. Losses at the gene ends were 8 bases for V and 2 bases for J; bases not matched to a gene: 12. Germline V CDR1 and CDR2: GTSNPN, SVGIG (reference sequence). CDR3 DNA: TGTGCCGCCGGGGAGGGTCCGGGGACCTACAATGAGCAGTTCTTC. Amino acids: CAAGEGPGTYNEQFF.

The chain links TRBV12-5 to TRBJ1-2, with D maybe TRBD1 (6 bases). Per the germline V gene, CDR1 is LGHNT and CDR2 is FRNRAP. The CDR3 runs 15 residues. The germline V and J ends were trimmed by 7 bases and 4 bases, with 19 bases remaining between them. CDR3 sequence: CASAPGPTGIYGYTF. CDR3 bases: TGTGCTAGTGCCCCGGGCCCTACAGGGATCTATGGCTACACCTTC.

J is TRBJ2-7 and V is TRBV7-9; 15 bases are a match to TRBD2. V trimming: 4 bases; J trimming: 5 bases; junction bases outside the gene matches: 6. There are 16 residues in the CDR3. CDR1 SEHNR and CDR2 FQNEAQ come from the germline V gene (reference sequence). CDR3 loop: CASSSIGLAGGHEQYF. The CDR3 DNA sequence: TGTGCCAGCAGCTCAATTGGACTAGCGGGAGGGCACGAGCAGTACTTC.

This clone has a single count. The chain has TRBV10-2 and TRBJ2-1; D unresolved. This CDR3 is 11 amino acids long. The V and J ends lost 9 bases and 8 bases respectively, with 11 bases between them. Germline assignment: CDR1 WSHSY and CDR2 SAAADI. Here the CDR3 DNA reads TGCGCCAGGAGAGATCCCCATGAGCAGTTCTTC. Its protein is CARRDPHEQFF.

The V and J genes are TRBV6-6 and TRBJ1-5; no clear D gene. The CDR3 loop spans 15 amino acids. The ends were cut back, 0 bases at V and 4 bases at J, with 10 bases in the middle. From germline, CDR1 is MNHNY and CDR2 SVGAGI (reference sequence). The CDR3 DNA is TGTGCCAGCAGTTACTCGACGGCGGGAAATCAGCCCCAGCATTTT. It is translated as CASSYSTAGNQPQHF.

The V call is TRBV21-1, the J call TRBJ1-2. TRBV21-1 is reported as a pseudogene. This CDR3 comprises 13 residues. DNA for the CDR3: TGTGCCAGCACCCCGAAGGGTCCCTATGGCTACACCTTC. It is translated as CASTPKGPYGYTF.

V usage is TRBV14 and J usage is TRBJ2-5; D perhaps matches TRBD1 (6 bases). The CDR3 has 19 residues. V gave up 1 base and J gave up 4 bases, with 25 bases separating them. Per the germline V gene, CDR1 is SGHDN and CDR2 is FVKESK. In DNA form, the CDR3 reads TGTGCCAGCAGCCAAGCGGACACAGGGAAGATAGGAATGGGAGAGACCCAGTACTTC. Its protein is CASSQADTGKIGMGETQYF. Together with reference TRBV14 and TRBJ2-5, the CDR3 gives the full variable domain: EAGVTQFPSHSVIEKGQTVTLRCDPISGHDNLYWYRRVMGKEIKFLLHFVKESKQDESGMPNNRFLAERTGGTYSTLKVQPAELEDSGVYFCASSQADTGKIGMGETQYFGPGTRLLVL.

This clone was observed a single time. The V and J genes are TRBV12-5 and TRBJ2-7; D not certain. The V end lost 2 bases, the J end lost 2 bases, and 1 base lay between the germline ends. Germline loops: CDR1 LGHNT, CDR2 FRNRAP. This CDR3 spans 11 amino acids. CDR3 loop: CASGLTYEQYF. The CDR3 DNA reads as TGTGCTAGTGGTTTGACCTACGAGCAGTACTTC. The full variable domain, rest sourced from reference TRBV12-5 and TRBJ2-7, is DARVTQTPRHKVTEMGQEVTMRCQPILGHNTVFWYRQTMMQGLELLAYFRNRAPLDDSGMPKDRFSAEMPDATLATLKIQPSEPRDSAVYFCASGLTYEQYFGPGTRLTVT.

CDR3 nucleotide sequence: TGTGCCAGCAGCTTAACGAACACTGAAGCTTTCTTT. Protein: CASSLTNTEAFF. This chain joins TRBV7-9 and TRBJ1-1; unclear D gene. This CDR3 contains 12 residues. Germline values: CDR1 SEHNR, CDR2 FQNEAQ (reference sequence). Trimming left V 2 bases short and J 1 base short, with 2 bases between.

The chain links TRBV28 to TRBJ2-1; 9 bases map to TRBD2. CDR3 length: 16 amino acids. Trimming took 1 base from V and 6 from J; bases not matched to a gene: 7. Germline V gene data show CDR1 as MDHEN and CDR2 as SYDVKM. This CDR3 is CASSLLSGRTFNEQFF. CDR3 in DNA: TGTGCCAGCAGTTTATTAAGCGGGAGGACTTTCAATGAGCAGTTCTTC.

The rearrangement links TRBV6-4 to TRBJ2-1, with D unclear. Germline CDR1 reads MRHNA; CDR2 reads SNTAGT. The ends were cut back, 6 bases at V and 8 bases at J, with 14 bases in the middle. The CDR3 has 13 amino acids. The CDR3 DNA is TGTGCCAGCAGCTCAGATGAAGGCGATGAGCAGTTCTTC. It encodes CASSSDEGDEQFF.

CDR3 coding DNA: TGTGCCAGCAGCTTAGAGACCAGGATCTCCTACAATGAGCAGTTCTTC. Translated: CASSLETRISYNEQFF. The chain carries TRBV11-2 and TRBJ2-1; D remains ambiguous. Between the trimmed V and J ends, which lost 0 bases and 0 bases, there was a span of 9 bases. Germline assignment: CDR1 SGHAT and CDR2 FQNNGV. The CDR3 covers 16 residues.

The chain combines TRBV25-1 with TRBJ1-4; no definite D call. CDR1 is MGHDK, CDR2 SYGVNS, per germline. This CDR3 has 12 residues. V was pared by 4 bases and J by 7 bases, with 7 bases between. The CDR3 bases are TGTGCCAGCAGTGGTCGGAGTGAAAAACTGTTTTTT. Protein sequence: CASSGRSEKLFF.

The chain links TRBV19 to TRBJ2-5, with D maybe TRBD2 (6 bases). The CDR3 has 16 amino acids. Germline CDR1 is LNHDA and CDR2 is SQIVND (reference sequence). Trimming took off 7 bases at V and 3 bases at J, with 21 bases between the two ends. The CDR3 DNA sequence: TGTGCCAGTAATGGAGGGCAGTCTGTAGCGGAAGAGACCCAGTACTTC. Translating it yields CASNGGQSVAEETQYF.

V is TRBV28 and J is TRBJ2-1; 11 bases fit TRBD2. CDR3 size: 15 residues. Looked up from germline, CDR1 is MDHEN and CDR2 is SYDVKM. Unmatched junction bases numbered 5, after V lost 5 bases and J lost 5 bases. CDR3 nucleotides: TGTGCCAGCAGTCCTACTAGCGGGAGAAACAATGAGCAGTTCTTC. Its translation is CASSPTSGRNNEQFF. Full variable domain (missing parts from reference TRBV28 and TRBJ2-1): DVKVTQSSRYLVKRTGEKVFLECVQDMDHENMFWYRQDPGLGLRLIYFSYDVKMKEKGDIPEGYSVSREKKERFSLILESASTNQTSMYLCASSPTSGRNNEQFFGPGTRLTVL.

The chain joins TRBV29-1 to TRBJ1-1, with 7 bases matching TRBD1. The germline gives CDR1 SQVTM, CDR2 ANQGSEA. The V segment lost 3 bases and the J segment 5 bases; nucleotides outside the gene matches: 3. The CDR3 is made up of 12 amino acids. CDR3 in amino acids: CSVETGLTEAFF. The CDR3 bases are TGCAGCGTTGAGACAGGGTTGACTGAAGCTTTCTTT.

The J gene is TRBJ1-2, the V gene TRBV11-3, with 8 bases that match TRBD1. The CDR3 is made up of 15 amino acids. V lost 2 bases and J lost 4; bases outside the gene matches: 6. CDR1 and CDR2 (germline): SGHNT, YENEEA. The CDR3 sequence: CASSLRRTGTYGYTF. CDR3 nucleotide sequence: TGTGCCAGCAGCTTACGGCGGACAGGGACCTATGGCTACACCTTC. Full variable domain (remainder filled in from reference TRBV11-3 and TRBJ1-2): EAGVVQSPRYKIIEKKQPVAFWCNPISGHNTLYWYLQNLGQGPELLIRYENEEAVDDSQLPKDRFSAERLKGVDSTLKIQPAELGDSAVYLCASSLRRTGTYGYTFGSGTRLTVV.

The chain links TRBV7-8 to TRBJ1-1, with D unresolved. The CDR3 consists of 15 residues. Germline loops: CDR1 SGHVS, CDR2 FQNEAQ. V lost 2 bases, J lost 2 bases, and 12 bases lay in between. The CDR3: CASSLPVKGNTEAFF. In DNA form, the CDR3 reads TGTGCCAGCAGCTTACCAGTAAAGGGAAACACTGAAGCTTTCTTT.